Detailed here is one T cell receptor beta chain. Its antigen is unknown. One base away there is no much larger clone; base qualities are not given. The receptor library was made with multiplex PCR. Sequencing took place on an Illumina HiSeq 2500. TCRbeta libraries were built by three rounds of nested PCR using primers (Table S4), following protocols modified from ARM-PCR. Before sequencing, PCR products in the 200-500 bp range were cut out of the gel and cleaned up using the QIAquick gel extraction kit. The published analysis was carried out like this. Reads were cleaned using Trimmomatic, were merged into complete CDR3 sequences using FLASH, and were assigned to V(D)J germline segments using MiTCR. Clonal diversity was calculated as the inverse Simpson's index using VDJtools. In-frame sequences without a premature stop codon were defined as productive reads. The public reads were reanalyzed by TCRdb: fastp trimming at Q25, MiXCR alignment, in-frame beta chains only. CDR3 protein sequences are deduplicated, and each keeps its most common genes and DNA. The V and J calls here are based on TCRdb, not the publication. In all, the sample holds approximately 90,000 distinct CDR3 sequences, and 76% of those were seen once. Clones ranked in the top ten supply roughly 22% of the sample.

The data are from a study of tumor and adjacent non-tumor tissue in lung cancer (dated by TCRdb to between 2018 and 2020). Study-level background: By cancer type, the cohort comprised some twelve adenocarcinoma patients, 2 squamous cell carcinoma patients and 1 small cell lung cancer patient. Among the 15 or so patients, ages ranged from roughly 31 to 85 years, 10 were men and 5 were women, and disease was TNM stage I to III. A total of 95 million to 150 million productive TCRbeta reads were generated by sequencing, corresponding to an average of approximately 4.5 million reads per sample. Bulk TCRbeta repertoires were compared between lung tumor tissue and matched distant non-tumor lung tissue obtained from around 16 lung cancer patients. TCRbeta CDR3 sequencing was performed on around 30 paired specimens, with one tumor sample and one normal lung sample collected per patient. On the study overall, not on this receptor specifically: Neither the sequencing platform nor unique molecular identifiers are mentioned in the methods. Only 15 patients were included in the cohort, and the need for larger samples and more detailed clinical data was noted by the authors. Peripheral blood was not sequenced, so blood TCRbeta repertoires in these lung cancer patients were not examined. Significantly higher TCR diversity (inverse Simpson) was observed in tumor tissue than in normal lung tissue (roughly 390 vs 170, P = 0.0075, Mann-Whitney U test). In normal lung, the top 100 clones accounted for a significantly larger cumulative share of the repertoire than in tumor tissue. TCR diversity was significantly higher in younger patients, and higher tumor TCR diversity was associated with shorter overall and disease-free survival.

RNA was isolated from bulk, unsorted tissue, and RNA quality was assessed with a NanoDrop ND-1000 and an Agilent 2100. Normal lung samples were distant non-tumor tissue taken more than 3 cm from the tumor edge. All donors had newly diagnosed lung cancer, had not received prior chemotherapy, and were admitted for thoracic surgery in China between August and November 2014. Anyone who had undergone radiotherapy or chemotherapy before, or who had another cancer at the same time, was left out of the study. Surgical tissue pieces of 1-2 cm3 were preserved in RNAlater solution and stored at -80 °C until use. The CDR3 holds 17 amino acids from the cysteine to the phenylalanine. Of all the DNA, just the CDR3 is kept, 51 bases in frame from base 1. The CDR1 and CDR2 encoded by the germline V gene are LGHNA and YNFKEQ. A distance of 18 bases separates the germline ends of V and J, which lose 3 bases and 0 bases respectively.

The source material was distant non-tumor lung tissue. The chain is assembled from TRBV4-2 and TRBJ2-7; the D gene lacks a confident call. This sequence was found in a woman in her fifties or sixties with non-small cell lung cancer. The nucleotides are TGTGCCAGCAGCCATGAAACCACTACTCCGTCCTCCTACGAGCAGTACTTC. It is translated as CASSHETTTPSSYEQYF.